This TCR beta chain is from a study of blood T cell repertoires in COVID-19 (TCRdb year 2020). Broadly, across the study: Collaborator samples came from the United States, Italy and Spain and covered acute and convalescent phases of COVID-19. Where available, HLA class I and class II types were obtained from metadata supplied by the sample provider rather than from assay-based typing. Nearly every sample came with metadata listing a de-identified subject ID, COVID-19 status, age in years and sex. Samples came from the ongoing ImmuneRACE study (first 160 participants) plus 1,254 subjects from 6 global collaborators. A freely available public database, intended as a resource for researchers studying the immune response to SARS-CoV-2, is where the repertoires were released. The prospective study material was composed of cDNA or gDNA derived from T cells, B-cell-depleted T cells, or PBMCs. Deeply sampled blood TCRbeta repertoires from subjects exposed to, actively infected with, or recovered from COVID-19 were included in the dataset.

The CDR3 sequence holds 11 residues, the cysteine and phenylalanine included. Left in the record is the CDR3 DNA by itself, 33 bases read in frame from the first base. CDR1 and CDR2, per the germline V gene (reference sequence), are MNHNY and SVGAGI. V is shortened by 3 bases, J by 10 bases, and the region joining them spans 8 bases. The collaborating institutions used their own protocols to collect whole blood in K2EDTA tubes. Collaborator samples were shipped for TCRbeta analysis as frozen whole blood, isolated PBMCs, or DNA extracted from either sample type. Results the study describes overall, beyond this receptor: How much clinical and demographic metadata was included differed by source and by participant, and the metadata was provided uncurated.

The immunoSEQ Assay, a bias-controlled multiplex PCR, was used to amplify TCRbeta CDR3 regions from genomic DNA. Per the original workflow: The number of nucleated cells in each sample was estimated by amplification of reference gene primers within the assay. To quantify the absolute abundance of each unique TCRbeta CDR3 rearrangement, sequence reads were collapsed and filtered. For each sample, productive Simpson clonality was calculated as the square root of Simpson's diversity index across productive rearrangements. TCRdb holds this immuneACCESS table with in-frame rearrangements only. Some clones are missing; in checked studies, unresolved V genes explain under half, and the rest has no known cause. The V and J calls and clone size are taken from that table; D and trimming were inferred from the DNA. Present in this sample are 30,000 to 45,000 clones, around 73% of which were seen just once. The top ten hold around 17% of the sample.

As for this clone: What antigen it recognizes has not been identified. No clone much larger than this one lies a single base away; base qualities are absent.

The receptor was derived from a man aged 65 to 79 with acute or convalescent COVID-19. The V and J segments used are TRBV6-6 and TRBJ2-3, with no confidently assigned D gene. Sequenced sample: peripheral blood. The DNA reads TGTGCCAGCAGTTATGAGGTGGCGCAGTATTTT. Its product reads: CASSYEVAQYF.